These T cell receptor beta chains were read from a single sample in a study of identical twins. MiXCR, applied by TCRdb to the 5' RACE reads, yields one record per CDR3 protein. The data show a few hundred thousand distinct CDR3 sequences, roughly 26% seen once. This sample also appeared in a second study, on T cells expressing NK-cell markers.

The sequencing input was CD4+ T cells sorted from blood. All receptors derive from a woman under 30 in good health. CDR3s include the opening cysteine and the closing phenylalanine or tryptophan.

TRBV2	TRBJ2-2	CASIDMTNTGELFF
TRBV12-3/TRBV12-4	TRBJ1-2	CASTLNRVFGGYTF
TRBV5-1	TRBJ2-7	CASSLGQGSYEQYF
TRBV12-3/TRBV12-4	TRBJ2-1	CASNPGESSYNEQFF
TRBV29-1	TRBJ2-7	CSVEAGTRKSGPTGYEQYF
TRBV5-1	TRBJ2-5	CASTPIPGRIGTQYF
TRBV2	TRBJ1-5	CASRPGSNQPQHF
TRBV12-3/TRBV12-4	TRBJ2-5	CASSNGPGMQTQYF
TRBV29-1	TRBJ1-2	CSVERQGGYTF
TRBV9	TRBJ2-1	CASRGLKGSGEQFF
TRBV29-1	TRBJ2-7	CSVRGNPRVDHEQYF
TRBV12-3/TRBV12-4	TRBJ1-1	CASSLMNTEAFF
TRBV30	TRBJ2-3	CAWSVITDTQYF
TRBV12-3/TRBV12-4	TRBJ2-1	CASSLAEGSEQFF
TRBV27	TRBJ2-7	CASSYLPTGPVYEQYF
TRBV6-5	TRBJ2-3	CASSYRESTDTQYF
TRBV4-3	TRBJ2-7	CASSQEVVTEQYF
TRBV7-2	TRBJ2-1	CASSLWTSGRGNEQFF
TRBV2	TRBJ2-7	CASSEAMPGYSYEQYF
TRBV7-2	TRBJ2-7	CASSQTASSSYEQYF
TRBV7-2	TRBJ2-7	CASSPGRAVVREQYF
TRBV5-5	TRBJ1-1	CASSPTWDAGPSTEAFF